This note documents a single TCR beta chain sequence. The source of the sample is a study of blood T cell repertoires in COVID-19. Overall study: Material from acute and convalescent COVID-19 was sourced from the United States, Italy and Spain. From T cells, B-cell-depleted T cells, or PBMCs came the material, which was cDNA or gDNA.

CDR1 is LNHDA and CDR2 is SQIVND in the germline V gene (reference sequence). V shed 6 bases and J 0 bases; nucleotides not matched to a gene: 8. CDR3 length: 15 amino acids. Under the authors' procedure: Amplified reference gene primers provided the basis for estimating nucleated cell counts. Assay: immunoSEQ multiplex PCR; the TCRdb copy retains only in-frame clones and omits some. That table supplies the V and J calls and clone size; D and trimming were determined from the DNA. The sample includes roughly 230,000 clones, about four fifths seen only once; the top ten take about 9%. Sequencing input: peripheral blood. The chain employs TRBV19 and TRBJ2-7, with 7 bases matching TRBD1. The sequence was collected from a middle-aged man with active or convalescent COVID-19. CDR3 loop: CASSQQGISSYEQYF. The CDR3 coding sequence is TGTGCCAGTAGCCAACAGGGGATTAGCTCCTACGAGCAGTACTTC.